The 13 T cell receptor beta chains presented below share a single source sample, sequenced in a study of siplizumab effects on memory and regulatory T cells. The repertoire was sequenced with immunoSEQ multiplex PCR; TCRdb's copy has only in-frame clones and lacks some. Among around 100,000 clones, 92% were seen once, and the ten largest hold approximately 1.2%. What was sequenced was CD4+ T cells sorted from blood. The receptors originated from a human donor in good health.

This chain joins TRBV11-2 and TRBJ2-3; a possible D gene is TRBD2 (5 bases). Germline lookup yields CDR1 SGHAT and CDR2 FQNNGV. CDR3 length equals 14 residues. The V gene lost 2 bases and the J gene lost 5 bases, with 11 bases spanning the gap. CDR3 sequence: CASSLSEAGDTQYF. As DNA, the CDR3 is TGTGCCAGCAGCTTAAGCGAGGCGGGAGATACGCAGTATTTT. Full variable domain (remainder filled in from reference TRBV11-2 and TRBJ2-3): EAGVAQSPRYKIIEKRQSVAFWCNPISGHATLYWYQQILGQGPKLLIQFQNNGVVDDSQLPKDRFSAERLKGVDSTLKIQPAKLEDSAVYLCASSLSEAGDTQYFGPGTRLTVL.

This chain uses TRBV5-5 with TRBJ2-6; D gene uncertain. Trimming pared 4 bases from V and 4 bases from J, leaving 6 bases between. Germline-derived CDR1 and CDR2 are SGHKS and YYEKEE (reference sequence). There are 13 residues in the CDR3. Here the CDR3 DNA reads TGTGCCAGCAGCCTCACCGGGGCCAACGTCCTGACTTTC. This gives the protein CASSLTGANVLTF.

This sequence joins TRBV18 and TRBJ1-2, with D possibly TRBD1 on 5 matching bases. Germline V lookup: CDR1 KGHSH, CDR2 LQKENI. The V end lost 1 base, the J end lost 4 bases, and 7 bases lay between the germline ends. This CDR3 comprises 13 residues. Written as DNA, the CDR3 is TGTGCCAGCTCACCACGGGACGTCTATGGCTACACCTTC. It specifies CASSPRDVYGYTF.

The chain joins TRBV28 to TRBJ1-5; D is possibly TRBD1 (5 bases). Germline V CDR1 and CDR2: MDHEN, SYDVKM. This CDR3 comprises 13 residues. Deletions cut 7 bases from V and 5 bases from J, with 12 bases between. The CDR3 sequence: CASKRQTDQPQHF. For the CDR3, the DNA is TGTGCCAGCAAGCGACAGACAGATCAGCCCCAGCATTTT.

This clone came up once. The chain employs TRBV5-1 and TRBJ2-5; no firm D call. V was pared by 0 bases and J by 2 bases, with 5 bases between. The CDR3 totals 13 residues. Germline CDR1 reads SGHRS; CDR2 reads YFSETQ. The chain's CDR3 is CASSLAFQETQYF. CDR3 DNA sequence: TGCGCCAGCAGCTTGGCTTTTCAAGAGACCCAGTACTTC.

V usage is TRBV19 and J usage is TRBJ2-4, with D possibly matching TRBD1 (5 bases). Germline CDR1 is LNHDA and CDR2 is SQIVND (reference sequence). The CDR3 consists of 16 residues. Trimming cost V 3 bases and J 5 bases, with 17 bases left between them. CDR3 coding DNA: TGTGCCAGTAGTATCTATCAGGGAATGTCCGAAAACATTCAGTACTTC. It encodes CASSIYQGMSENIQYF.

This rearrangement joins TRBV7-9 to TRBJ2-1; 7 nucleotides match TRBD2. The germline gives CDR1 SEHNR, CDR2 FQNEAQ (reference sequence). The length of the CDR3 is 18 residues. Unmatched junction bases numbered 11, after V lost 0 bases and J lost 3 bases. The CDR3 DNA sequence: TGTGCCAGCAGCTTAGCTTGGGGACTACAAGATAACTACAATGAGCAGTTCTTC. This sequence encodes CASSLAWGLQDNYNEQFF. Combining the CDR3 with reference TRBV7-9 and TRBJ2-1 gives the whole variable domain DTGVSQNPRHKITKRGQNVTFRCDPISEHNRLYWYRQTLGQGPEFLTYFQNEAQLEKSRLLSDRFSAERPKGSFSTLEIQRTEQGDSAMYLCASSLAWGLQDNYNEQFFGPGTRLTVL.

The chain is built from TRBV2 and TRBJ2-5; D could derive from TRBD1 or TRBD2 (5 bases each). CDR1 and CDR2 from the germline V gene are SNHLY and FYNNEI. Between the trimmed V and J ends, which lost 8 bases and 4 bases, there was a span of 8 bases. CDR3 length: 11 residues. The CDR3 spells CASRDLETQYF. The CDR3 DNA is TGTGCCAGCCGGGACCTAGAGACCCAGTACTTC.

The chain's CDR3 is CASSLSTVRGYTF. DNA of the CDR3: TGTGCCAGCAGTTTATCGACCGTAAGGGGCTACACCTTC. The chain joins TRBV28 to TRBJ1-2; no clear D gene. Trimming removed 1 base at V and 8 bases at J, with 11 bases between. Germline V gene data show CDR1 as MDHEN and CDR2 as SYDVKM. The CDR3 length is 13 residues.

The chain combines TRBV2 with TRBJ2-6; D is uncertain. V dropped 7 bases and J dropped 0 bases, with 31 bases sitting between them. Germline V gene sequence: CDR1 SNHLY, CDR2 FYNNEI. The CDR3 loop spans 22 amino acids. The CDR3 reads CASTSGFIFLPLKFSGANVLTF. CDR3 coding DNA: TGTGCCAGCACATCTGGCTTTATATTTCTCCCCCTTAAGTTCTCTGGGGCCAACGTCCTGACTTTC.

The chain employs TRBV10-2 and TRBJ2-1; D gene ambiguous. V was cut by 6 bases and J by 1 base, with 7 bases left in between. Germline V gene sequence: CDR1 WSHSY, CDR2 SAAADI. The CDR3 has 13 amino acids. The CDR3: CASRNRSYNEQFF. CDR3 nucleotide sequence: TGCGCCAGCAGGAACCGGTCCTACAATGAGCAGTTCTTC.

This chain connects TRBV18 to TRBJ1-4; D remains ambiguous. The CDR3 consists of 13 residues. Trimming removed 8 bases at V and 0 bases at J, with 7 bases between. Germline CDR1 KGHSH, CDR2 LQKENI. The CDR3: CASAVATNEKLFF. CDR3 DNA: TGTGCCAGCGCCGTTGCAACTAATGAAAAACTGTTTTTT.

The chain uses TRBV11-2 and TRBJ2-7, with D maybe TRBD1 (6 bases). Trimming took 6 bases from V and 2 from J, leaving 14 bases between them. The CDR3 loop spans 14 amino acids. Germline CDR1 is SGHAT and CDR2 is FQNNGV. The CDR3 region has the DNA TGTGCCAGCAGATCACAGGGAATTACCTACGAGCAGTACTTC. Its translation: CASRSQGITYEQYF.